This record covers a single T cell receptor beta chain. The entry originates in a study of monozygotic twins with inflammatory bowel disease. Template switching introduced UMIs that contain a 6-nucleotide sample barcode. With the 5' RACE reads reprocessed, TCRdb shows one record per CDR3 protein and no DNA. The sample holds more than 110,000 distinct CDR3 sequences. The CDR3 covers 15 residues. Germline lookup yields CDR1 SGDLS and CDR2 YYNGEE. J is TRBJ2-1 and V is TRBV9; with no DNA, the TCRdb D assignment of TRBD2 cannot be verified. The sequence was collected from a human donor with ulcerative colitis or Crohn's disease, or a healthy co-twin of an affected twin (not recorded which). Sequenced: blood. CDR3 protein: CVSSVFLAGANEQFF.